Listed below are T cell receptor beta chains from one sample, sequenced in a study of T cell responses to AZD1222 COVID-19 vaccine. Repertoires were generated with immunoSEQ multiplex PCR, while TCRdb's copy carries only in-frame clones and drops some. The table has approximately 220,000 clones, under 95% seen once. This material consisted of peripheral blood, taken on day 0 of MenACWY control vaccination. These receptors all come from an adult in good health. Both conserved end residues are part of each CDR3. A D gene is named only where the DNA matches it firmly. The size of a clone is reported for some rows only, either as once, few or many, or as a class for expanded clones.

TRBD1	-	TRBJ1-3	TRBV2	TGTGCCAGCAAGACAGGGGGCGCGAACACCATATATTTT	CASKTGGANTIYF
-	-	TRBJ1-2	TRBV12-3/TRBV12-4	TGTGCCAGCAGCGATTCAGGGAACTATGGCTACACCTTC	CASSDSGNYGYTF
TRBD1	-	TRBJ1-1	TRBV7-9	TGTGCCAGCAGCTTAGATCCGGGACAGGGGAAAACTGAAGCTTTCTTT	CASSLDPGQGKTEAFF
-	-	TRBJ2-7	TRBV27	TGTGCCAGCAGTTTAGCGCGTGGGCAGGCCGAGCAGTACTTC	CASSLARGQAEQYF
-	-	TRBJ1-1	TRBV6-5	TGTGCCAGCATGCAGAACACTGAAGCTTTCTTT	CASMQNTEAFF
-	-	TRBJ1-5	TRBV12-3/TRBV12-4	TGTGCCAGCAGTTACGGACACAATCAGCCCCAGCATTTT	CASSYGHNQPQHF
-	once	TRBJ2-5	TRBV5-5	TGTGCCAGCAGCTATCCGCAAGAGACCCAGTACTTC	CASSYPQETQYF
-	-	TRBJ1-1	TRBV5-1	TGCGCCAGCAGCCTGCAGGGAATGAACACTGAAGCTTTCTTT	CASSLQGMNTEAFF
TRBD2	-	TRBJ2-1	TRBV19	TGTGCCAGTAGAACAGCGGGACTAGCGGCGAGGAATGAGCAGTTCTTC	CASRTAGLAARNEQFF
TRBD1	-	TRBJ1-2	TRBV28	TGTGCCAGCAGCAACAGGGGGCCTTATGGCTACACCTTC	CASSNRGPYGYTF
TRBD2	-	TRBJ2-7	TRBV6-5	TGTGCCAGCAGTTACTCGGCGGGGGGATACGAGCAGTACTTC	CASSYSAGGYEQYF
-	-	TRBJ1-2	TRBV6-1	TGTGCCAGCAGTGAAGGAAAGGGTAACTATGGCTACACCTTC	CASSEGKGNYGYTF
TRBD1	once	TRBJ2-2	TRBV3-1/TRBV3-2	TGTGCCAGCAGGACAGGGGTCGGGGAGCTGTTTTTT	CASRTGVGELFF
-	-	TRBJ2-7	TRBV28	TGTGCCAGCAGTTCCTCATTATCAGGTCGTACGAAGTACTTC	CASSSSLSGRTKYF
-	-	TRBJ1-5	TRBV29-1	TGCAGCGTTTCGAGGAGGGGGGAAACAAGCAATCAGCCCCAGCATTTT	CSVSRRGETSNQPQHF
-	-	TRBJ1-1	TRBV5-1	TGCGCCAGCAGCTTGGCCCAGAAGAACACTGAAGCTTTCTTT	CASSLAQKNTEAFF
TRBD1	-	TRBJ1-3	TRBV6-5	TGTGCCAGCAACAACCTCCAGGGGGGTGGGAACACCATATATTTT	CASNNLQGGGNTIYF
-	-	TRBJ1-2	TRBV28	TGTGCCAGCAGTTTATCAGGCTATGGCTACACCTTC	CASSLSGYGYTF
-	-	TRBJ2-7	TRBV27	TGTGCCAGCAGTTTCCGGCAGGGCCCTTTGAACGAGCAGTACTTC	CASSFRQGPLNEQYF
TRBD2	-	TRBJ2-1	TRBV5-1	TGCGCCAGCAGCTTGGGACCTCCCGGGACTAGCGGAAACAATGAGCAGTTCTTC	CASSLGPPGTSGNNEQFF
TRBD1	-	TRBJ1-3	TRBV7-6	TGTGCCAGCAGCTTAGTAGCACCGGGACAGGGTGGAAACACCATATATTTT	CASSLVAPGQGGNTIYF
-	-	TRBJ1-1	TRBV7-2	TGTGCCAGCAGCTTAATGGGGGGGAAAGGGAATGAAGCTTTCTTT	CASSLMGGKGNEAFF
TRBD2	-	TRBJ2-3	TRBV6-5	TGTGCCAGCAAATCGAGCGGGGGGGCAGATACGCAGTATTTT	CASKSSGGADTQYF
-	-	TRBJ1-2	TRBV4-1	TGCGCCAGCAGCCACCGGGACGGGGATTTTGTCTACACCTTC	CASSHRDGDFVYTF
-	-	TRBJ1-4	TRBV6-1	TGTGCCAGCAGTGAACCATCCTTCGGGGCGGGCGGAAAACTGTTTTTT	CASSEPSFGAGGKLFF
-	-	TRBJ1-5	TRBV7-8	TGTGCCAGCAGCCCATGGGGCCAGGGCAATCAGCCCCAGCATTTT	CASSPWGQGNQPQHF
-	-	TRBJ1-6	TRBV7-2	TGTGCCAGCAGCTCTATGTGGAGGTCACCCCTCCACTTT	CASSSMWRSPLHF
TRBD1	-	TRBJ1-5	TRBV28	TGTGCCAGCATGCTGACAGGGTCTACTCAGCCCCAGCATTTT	CASMLTGSTQPQHF
-	-	TRBJ1-2	TRBV6-5	TGTGCCAGCAGAGGCAGCGTGAACTATGGCTACACCTTC	CASRGSVNYGYTF
TRBD1	-	TRBJ1-2	TRBV11-2	TGTGCCAGCAGCGCCCCCGGGACAGGATATGGCTACACCTTC	CASSAPGTGYGYTF
-	-	TRBJ2-5	TRBV7-2	TGTGCCAGCAGCCGCTGGGAACAAGAGACCCAGTACTTC	CASSRWEQETQYF
TRBD1	-	TRBJ1-1	TRBV27	TGTGCCAGCACTCAGGGGGGTATAAACACTGAAGCTTTCTTT	CASTQGGINTEAFF
TRBD1	-	TRBJ1-4	TRBV7-9	TGTGCCAGCAGCCCCGGACAGGGTGGCGAAAAACTGTTTTTT	CASSPGQGGEKLFF